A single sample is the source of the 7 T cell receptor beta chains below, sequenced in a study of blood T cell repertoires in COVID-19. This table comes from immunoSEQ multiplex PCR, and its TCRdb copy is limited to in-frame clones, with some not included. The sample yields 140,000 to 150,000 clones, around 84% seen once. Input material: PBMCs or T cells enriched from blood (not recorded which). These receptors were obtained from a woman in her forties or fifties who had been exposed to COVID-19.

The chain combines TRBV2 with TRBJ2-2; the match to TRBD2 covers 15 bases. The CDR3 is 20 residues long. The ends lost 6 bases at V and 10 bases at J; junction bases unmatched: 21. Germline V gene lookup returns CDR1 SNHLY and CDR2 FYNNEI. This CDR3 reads CASRHTLVPGLAGGQEELFF. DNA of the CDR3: TGTGCCAGCAGGCATACTTTAGTTCCCGGACTAGCGGGGGGGCAGGAGGAGCTGTTTTTT.

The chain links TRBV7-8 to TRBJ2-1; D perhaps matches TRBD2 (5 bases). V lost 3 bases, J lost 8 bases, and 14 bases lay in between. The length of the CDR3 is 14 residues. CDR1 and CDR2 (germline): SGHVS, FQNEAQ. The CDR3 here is CASSFREYSDEQFF. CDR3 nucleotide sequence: TGTGCCAGCAGCTTCCGTGAGTATAGCGATGAGCAGTTCTTC.

The CDR3 here is CASSGLAGGNTEAFF. The CDR3 DNA is TGTGCCAGTAGTGGTCTGGCAGGGGGGAACACTGAAGCTTTCTTT. The gene calls are TRBV19 and TRBJ1-1; 7 nucleotides line up with TRBD1. This CDR3 contains 15 residues. CDR1 is LNHDA and CDR2 is SQIVND in the germline V gene (reference sequence). J lost 1 base, V lost 5 bases, and 7 bases had no gene match.

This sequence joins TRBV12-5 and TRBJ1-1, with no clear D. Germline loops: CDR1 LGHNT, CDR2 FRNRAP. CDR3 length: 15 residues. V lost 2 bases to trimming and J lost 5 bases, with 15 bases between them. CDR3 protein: CASGLPRGGRTEAFF. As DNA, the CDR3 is TGTGCTAGTGGTTTGCCCCGGGGAGGGCGAACTGAAGCTTTCTTT.

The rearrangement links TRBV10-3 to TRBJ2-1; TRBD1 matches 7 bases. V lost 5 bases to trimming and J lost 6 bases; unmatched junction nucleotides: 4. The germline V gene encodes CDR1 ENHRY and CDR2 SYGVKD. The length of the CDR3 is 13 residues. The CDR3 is CAISNRDSNEQFF. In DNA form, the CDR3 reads TGTGCCATCAGTAACCGGGACAGCAATGAGCAGTTCTTC.

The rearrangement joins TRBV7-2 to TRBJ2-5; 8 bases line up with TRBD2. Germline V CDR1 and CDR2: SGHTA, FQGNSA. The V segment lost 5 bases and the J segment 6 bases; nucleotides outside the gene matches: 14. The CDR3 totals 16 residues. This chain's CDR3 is CASSPSVAGMGKTQYF. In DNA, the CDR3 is TGTGCCAGCAGCCCGTCCGTAGCGGGAATGGGAAAGACCCAGTACTTC.

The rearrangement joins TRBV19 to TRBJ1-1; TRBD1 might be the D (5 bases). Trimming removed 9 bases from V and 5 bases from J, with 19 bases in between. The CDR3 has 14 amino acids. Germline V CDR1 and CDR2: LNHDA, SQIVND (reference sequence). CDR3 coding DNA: TGTGCCAGCAGAATCCGTGGGGGGTATACTGAAGCTTTCTTT. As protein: CASRIRGGYTEAFF.